The 17 T cell receptor beta chains in this list originate from one sample, sequenced in a study of shared clonotypes between healthy human individuals (dated by TCRdb to the early 2020s). The protocol used for the library was the immunoSEQ multiplex PCR assay. TCRdb stores this immuneACCESS table with in-frame sequences only. Part of the clones is absent; in the studies checked, under half of the shortfall reflects unresolved V genes, and no reason is known for the rest. The sample table holds some 2 million clones, of which approximately 95% were seen once. The ten largest clones take up around 0.13% of the sample. The sample consisted of naive CD4+ T cells sorted from blood. Taken with the paper, the label for cell subset or site translates to: CD45RA+ positively selected. The receptors originated from a man aged 18 to 30 in good health.

As regards this clone: The sample has other DNA sequences that encode this CDR3 too. V and J are TRBV5-1 and TRBJ2-1, with D perhaps matching TRBD1 (6 bases). V was cut by 1 base and J by 0 bases, with 8 bases left in between. CDR1 and CDR2 (germline): SGHRS, YFSETQ. The CDR3 consists of 15 residues. In DNA form, the CDR3 reads TGCGCCAGCAGCTTGCAGGGGAGCTCCTACAATGAGCAGTTCTTC. Its protein is CASSLQGSSYNEQFF.

The chain combines TRBV19 with TRBJ2-7; no definite D call. CDR1 and CDR2 from the germline V gene are LNHDA and SQIVND (reference sequence). CDR3 length equals 14 residues. Trimming removed 5 bases from V and 2 bases from J, with 13 bases in between. CDR3 amino acids: CASSAPGFTYEQYF. The CDR3, as DNA: TGTGCCAGTAGTGCTCCGGGCTTCACCTACGAGCAGTACTTC.

This chain connects TRBV5-1 to TRBJ2-5; TRBD1 matches at 9 bases. CDR1 and CDR2 from the germline V gene are SGHRS and YFSETQ. The CDR3 length is 14 residues. The ends lost 4 bases at V and 4 bases at J; junction bases unmatched: 5. CDR3 amino acids: CASSRTGERETQYF. The CDR3 DNA follows: TGCGCCAGCAGCCGGACAGGGGAGAGAGAGACCCAGTACTTC.

In this sample, this clone turned up once. The CDR3 protein is CASREEIQWDSSNYGYTF. In DNA form, the CDR3 reads TGCGCCAGCAGGGAAGAAATACAATGGGACAGTTCTAACTATGGCTACACCTTC. The V and J genes are TRBV10-2 and TRBJ1-2; 7 bases are a match to TRBD1. J lost 0 bases, V lost 6 bases, and 16 bases had no gene match. The CDR3 sequence is 18 residues long. Germline CDR1 reads WSHSY; CDR2 reads SAAADI.

A word on this clone: This same CDR3 is encoded by further DNA sequences in the sample. The chain joins TRBV2 to TRBJ2-7, with D perhaps matching TRBD2 (5 bases). The CDR3 runs to 12 residues. V was shortened by 5 bases and J by 1 base, with 6 bases between the two germline ends. CDR1 is SNHLY and CDR2 is FYNNEI in the germline V gene. Here the CDR3 reads CASSSGSYEQYF. CDR3 nucleotides: TGTGCCAGCAGTAGCGGTTCCTACGAGCAGTACTTC.

This clone was picked up one time. The chain carries TRBV6-5 and TRBJ2-7; 9 nucleotides agree with TRBD2. The CDR3 contains 15 residues. Germline V gene lookup returns CDR1 MNHEY and CDR2 SVGAGI. V shed 6 bases and J 5 bases; nucleotides not matched to a gene: 11. The CDR3 sequence is CASSPPGLASHEQYF. CDR3 nucleotides: TGTGCCAGCAGCCCACCGGGACTAGCTTCCCACGAGCAGTACTTC.

J is TRBJ2-5 and V is TRBV7-8; 13 bases agree with TRBD2. CDR3 length: 17 residues. J gave up 9 bases and V 4 bases, and 14 bases lay outside the gene matches. Germline values: CDR1 SGHVS, CDR2 FQNEAQ. CDR3 nucleotide sequence: TGTGCCAGCAGCTCGTATGGGACTAGCGGGACGGGGATGGCCCAGTACTTC. It yields the protein CASSSYGTSGTGMAQYF.

The chain has TRBV4-2 and TRBJ2-7; no clear D. The CDR3 runs to 14 residues. The V gene's germline CDR1 is LGHNA and CDR2 YNFKEQ. The ends were cut back, 0 bases at V and 2 bases at J, with 8 bases in the middle. This chain's CDR3 is CASSQDGLTYEQYF. For the CDR3, the DNA is TGTGCCAGCAGCCAAGATGGGCTAACCTACGAGCAGTACTTC.

The chain is built from TRBV28 and TRBJ1-5, with a weak D call TRBD1 (5 bases). V shed 2 bases and J shed 7 bases, with 12 bases lying between them. The CDR3 consists of 14 residues. Germline V gene sequence: CDR1 MDHEN, CDR2 SYDVKM. The CDR3 region is CASSLRGGRQPQHF. The CDR3 DNA follows: TGTGCCAGCAGTTTACGCGGGGGACGGCAGCCCCAGCATTTT.

The chain is built from TRBV28 and TRBJ1-2; no reliable D call. Deletions cut 5 bases from V and 0 bases from J, with 7 bases between. Germline-derived CDR1 and CDR2 are MDHEN and SYDVKM. The CDR3 is 13 amino acids. CDR3: CASSEQPNYGYTF. The CDR3 DNA is TGTGCCAGCAGTGAGCAGCCTAACTATGGCTACACCTTC.

This chain uses TRBV7-9 with TRBJ2-7; no reliable D call. The CDR3 has 14 residues. CDR1 SEHNR and CDR2 FQNEAQ come from the germline V gene (reference sequence). The ends were cut back, 3 bases at V and 0 bases at J, with 9 bases in the middle. The CDR3 nucleotides read TGTGCCAGCAGCTTCGCACGGTCCTCCTACGAGCAGTACTTC. Protein: CASSFARSSYEQYF.

The CDR3 protein is CASSPEGNVAYGYTF. The DNA for the CDR3 is TGCGCCAGCAGCCCCGAAGGGAACGTGGCATATGGCTACACCTTC. The chain combines TRBV5-1 with TRBJ1-2; the D is unclear. Germline V gene sequence: CDR1 SGHRS, CDR2 YFSETQ. The CDR3 runs to 15 residues. Between the trimmed V and J ends, which lost 4 bases and 5 bases, there was a span of 18 bases.

V usage is TRBV5-1 and J usage is TRBJ1-1; D gene uncertain. The ends were cut back, 0 bases at V and 6 bases at J, with 9 bases in the middle. This CDR3 is built from 13 residues. Germline V gene lookup returns CDR1 SGHRS and CDR2 YFSETQ. CDR3 in amino acids: CASSLVGYPEAFF. In nucleotides, the CDR3 is TGCGCCAGCAGCTTGGTAGGGTACCCTGAAGCTTTCTTT.

The chain recombines TRBV5-1 with TRBJ2-7; 7 positions match TRBD1. V shed 4 bases, J shed 5 bases, and the junction held 21 bases outside the gene matches. This CDR3 comprises 18 residues. CDR1 and CDR2 (germline): SGHRS, YFSETQ. CDR3 sequence reads: CASSIRTTGQTERHEQYF. The CDR3 nucleotides are TGCGCCAGCAGCATACGAACCACGGGACAGACGGAGAGGCACGAGCAGTACTTC.

Points on this clone: Other DNA sequences from this sample encode an identical CDR3 as well. The chain recombines TRBV18 with TRBJ2-2, with 7 positions matching TRBD1. Germline V gene data show CDR1 as KGHSH and CDR2 as LQKENI. The CDR3 length is 14 residues. The V segment lost 5 bases and the J segment 0 bases; nucleotides outside the gene matches: 0. CDR3 in amino acids: CASSGTANTGELFF. In nucleotides, the CDR3 is TGTGCCAGCTCAGGGACAGCGAACACCGGGGAGCTGTTTTTT. Variable domain in full (rest from reference TRBV18 and TRBJ2-2): NAGVMQNPRHLVRRRGQEARLRCSPMKGHSHVYWYRQLPEEGLKFMVYLQKENIIDESGMPKERFSAEFPKEGPSILRIQQVVRGDSAAYFCASSGTANTGELFFGEGSRLTVL.

The genes are TRBV9 and TRBJ2-3; D perhaps matches TRBD1 (6 bases). Trimming shortened V by 4 bases and J by 8 bases, and 14 bases separated the two germline ends. The CDR3 consists of 13 residues. In germline, CDR1 is SGDLS, CDR2 YYNGEE. The chain's CDR3 is CASSSETGTTQYF. CDR3 coding DNA: TGTGCCAGCAGCTCCGAAACAGGGACTACGCAGTATTTT.

The J gene is TRBJ2-2, the V gene TRBV5-4; 8 bases fit TRBD1. The CDR3 runs to 15 residues. CDR1 is SGHNT and CDR2 is YYREEE in the germline V gene (reference sequence). The J segment lost 5 bases and the V segment lost 2 bases, leaving 5 bases of the junction unmatched. CDR3: CASSLRTGLTGELFF. The CDR3 DNA sequence: TGTGCCAGCAGCTTACGGACAGGGCTGACCGGGGAGCTGTTTTTT.